These 26 T cell receptor beta chains originate from one sample sequenced in a study of post-analysis software for immune sequencing data. Study-level findings and limits: Comparison of patients with controls showed five TRBV segments more frequent in patients, TRBV5-6, TRBV5-1 and TRBV20-1 among them.

Antigens for these TCRs are unknown. Unique molecular identifiers featured in each of the TCR beta cDNA libraries. A single record per CDR3 protein comes from TCRdb applying MiXCR to the PCR reads. The sample carries some 800,000 distinct CDR3 sequences, about half recorded once. Sample: blood. All receptors derive from a girl between 5 and 17 years old with multiple sclerosis.

This clonotype was detected only once. The junction shows a germline mismatch at one end, possibly a read error. This rearrangement joins TRBV5-6 to TRBJ2-7; 7 positions match TRBD1. Looked up from germline, CDR1 is SGHDT and CDR2 is YYEEEE. This CDR3 contains 14 residues. The CDR3 loop reads CASSWGTATYQQYF. In DNA form, the CDR3 reads TGTGCCAGCAGCTGGGGGACAGCAACCTACCAGCAGTACTTC.

In nucleotides, the CDR3 is TGTGCCAGCAGCTTATTTTCCGGCGATTACAACTATGGCTACACCTTC. Translating gives CASSLFSGDYNYGYTF. This chain joins TRBV7-9 and TRBJ1-2; D remains ambiguous. Trimming pared 2 bases from V and 2 bases from J, leaving 15 bases between. This CDR3 has 16 amino acids. Germline assignment: CDR1 SEHNR and CDR2 FQNEAQ (reference sequence).

The chain is built from TRBV20-1 and TRBJ1-1, with 7 bases aligning to TRBD1. The CDR3 consists of 14 residues. The J segment lost 1 base and the V segment lost 7 bases, leaving 9 bases of the junction unmatched. From germline, CDR1 is DFQATT and CDR2 SNEGSKA (reference sequence). CDR3 coding DNA: TGCAGTGTTTCAAAGGACAGGACGAACACTGAAGCTTTCTTT. Protein: CSVSKDRTNTEAFF.

This clonotype was detected only a few times. This sequence joins TRBV27 and TRBJ2-7; 13 nucleotides agree with TRBD2. The germline CDR1 and CDR2 sequences are MNHEY and SMNVEV (reference sequence). The CDR3 totals 16 residues. V shed 5 bases, J shed 6 bases, and the junction held 10 bases outside the gene matches. In DNA form, the CDR3 reads TGTGCCAGCAGTCTAGGACTAGCGGGAGTCGTGGGCGAGCAGTACTTC. Its translation: CASSLGLAGVVGEQYF.

CDR3 DNA sequence: TGTGCCAGCAGCGTAGGGGCCAGGGGGCGCTCAGAGACCCAGTACTTC. Translation: CASSVGARGRSETQYF. The gene calls are TRBV9 and TRBJ2-5; 8 nucleotides agree with TRBD1. V dropped 0 bases and J dropped 4; count of bases not matched to a gene: 8. From germline, CDR1 is SGDLS and CDR2 YYNGEE. This CDR3 is 16 amino acids long. Full variable domain (remainder filled in from reference TRBV9 and TRBJ2-5): DSGVTQTPKHLITATGQRVTLRCSPRSGDLSVYWYQQSLDQGLQFLIQYYNGEERAKGNILERFSAQQFPDLHSELNLSSLELGDSALYFCASSVGARGRSETQYFGPGTRLLVL.

The chain couples TRBV7-9 to TRBJ2-7, with D perhaps TRBD2 (6 bases). Germline assignment: CDR1 SEHNR and CDR2 FQNEAQ (reference sequence). The CDR3 is 16 residues long. V lost 2 bases, J lost 7 bases, and 21 bases lay in between. The CDR3 loop reads CASSLLNGSRYYEQYF. CDR3 DNA sequence: TGTGCCAGCAGCTTACTTAACGGGAGCCGATATTATGAGCAGTACTTC.

The chain joins TRBV7-9 to TRBJ2-1; tentatively, D is TRBD2 (6 bases). Germline CDR1 and CDR2: SEHNR and FQNEAQ (reference sequence). CDR3 length equals 17 residues. V gave up 5 bases and J gave up 0 bases, with 17 bases separating them. CDR3 nucleotides: TGTGCCAGCAGCACAGGTTCGGGGGTTAGCTCCTACAATGAGCAGTTCTTC. It codes for CASSTGSGVSSYNEQFF.

The chain employs TRBV7-3 and TRBJ2-3; 7 bases map to TRBD2. CDR1 and CDR2 (germline): SGHTA, FQGTGA. V was clipped by 5 bases and J by 4 bases; unmatched bases: 9. The CDR3 length is 15 residues. CDR3 nucleotide sequence: TGTGCCAGCAGCCCCGGACTAGTGGGGGCAGATACGCAGTATTTT. It encodes CASSPGLVGADTQYF.

J is TRBJ2-7 and V is TRBV7-2, with D hard to call. CDR1 is SGHTA and CDR2 is FQGNSA in the germline V gene. This CDR3 spans 14 amino acids. V lost 5 bases and J 2 bases, leaving 13 bases between the germline ends. The DNA of the CDR3 is TGTGCCAGCAGCAAACAGAGTTCCACCTACGAGCAGTACTTC. Translation: CASSKQSSTYEQYF.

The chain is built from TRBV4-1 and TRBJ2-7; perhaps TRBD2 as D (5 bases). V was pared by 3 bases and J by 7 bases, with 22 bases between. CDR1 is MGHRA, CDR2 YSYEKL, per germline. This CDR3 spans 16 amino acids. Here the CDR3 DNA reads TGCGCCAGCAGCCATGGAACTGCGCGGGCTGACAATGAGCAGTACTTC. Translating gives CASSHGTARADNEQYF.

This rearrangement joins TRBV5-1 to TRBJ1-1, with D unclear. Germline V gene lookup returns CDR1 SGHRS and CDR2 YFSETQ. CDR3 size: 13 residues. Trimming took off 4 bases at V and 4 bases at J, with 11 bases between the two ends. The CDR3 loop is CASSRNWGTEAFF. For the CDR3, the DNA is TGCGCCAGCAGCCGGAATTGGGGCACTGAAGCTTTCTTT.

The V call is TRBV20-1, the J call TRBJ2-4; D may correspond to TRBD1 or TRBD2 (6 bases each). Germline assignment: CDR1 DFQATT and CDR2 SNEGSKA (reference sequence). The germline V and J ends were trimmed by 6 bases and 7 bases, with 16 bases remaining between them. CDR3 size: 13 residues. CDR3 amino acids: CSADYGGGNIQYF. DNA of the CDR3: TGCAGTGCGGATTATGGAGGGGGTAACATTCAGTACTTC.

This clonotype was detected a few times. This chain links TRBV7-3 with TRBJ2-3; D is possibly TRBD1 or TRBD2 (7 bases each). In germline, CDR1 is SGHTA, CDR2 FQGTGA. The ends were cut back, 0 bases at V and 1 base at J, with 14 bases in the middle. The CDR3 has 17 residues. The CDR3 protein is CASSLTGGTEGTDTQYF. CDR3 coding DNA: TGTGCCAGCAGCTTAACGGGGGGGACAGAAGGCACAGATACGCAGTATTTT.

The V and J genes are TRBV14 and TRBJ2-1; D remains unclear. Looked up from germline, CDR1 is SGHDN and CDR2 is FVKESK. Trimming pared 1 base from V and 9 bases from J, leaving 10 bases between. The CDR3 extends over 13 amino acids. The CDR3 reads CASSQVGVGEQFF. The DNA for the CDR3 is TGTGCCAGCAGCCAAGTTGGGGTTGGTGAGCAGTTCTTC.

The chain recombines TRBV14 with TRBJ2-3; D call uncertain. Germline values: CDR1 SGHDN, CDR2 FVKESK. This CDR3 has 11 amino acids. Trimming pared 3 bases from V and 6 bases from J, leaving 4 bases between. CDR3 bases: TGTGCCAGCAGCCACGTCGATACGCAGTATTTT. Protein: CASSHVDTQYF.

This rearrangement joins TRBV19 to TRBJ1-2; no reliable D call. The CDR3 runs 18 residues. Germline V gene lookup returns CDR1 LNHDA and CDR2 SQIVND (reference sequence). The V gene lost 5 bases and the J gene lost 2 bases, with 24 bases spanning the gap. Here the CDR3 reads CASSPWGLGTLGNYGYTF. CDR3 DNA: TGTGCCAGTAGTCCCTGGGGTCTGGGCACGCTCGGGAACTATGGCTACACCTTC.

The gene calls are TRBV29-1 and TRBJ1-2; D is perhaps TRBD1 (6 bases). The CDR3 covers 14 residues. The germline V gene has CDR1 SQVTM and CDR2 ANQGSEA. V shed 7 bases and J shed 2 bases, with 17 bases lying between them. The CDR3 bases are TGCAGCGCCCCGGCAGGGGAGCCCAACTATGGCTACACCTTC. Protein: CSAPAGEPNYGYTF.

This chain uses TRBV4-3 with TRBJ1-5, with unresolved D. Germline values: CDR1 LGHNA, CDR2 YSLEER. V shed 3 bases and J shed 2 bases, with 5 bases lying between them. This CDR3 contains 13 residues. The CDR3 here is CASSHSGNQPQHF. For the CDR3, the DNA is TGCGCCAGCAGCCATAGTGGCAATCAGCCCCAGCATTTT.

This rearrangement joins TRBV27 to TRBJ2-1; TRBD1 aligns across 9 bases. With V trimmed by 5 bases and J by 4 bases, 6 bases remained unmatched. In germline, CDR1 is MNHEY, CDR2 SMNVEV (reference sequence). The CDR3 contains 15 residues. The CDR3: CASSPDRGVYNEQFF. CDR3 nucleotide sequence: TGTGCCAGCAGTCCGGACAGGGGAGTGTACAATGAGCAGTTCTTC.

The V call is TRBV29-1, the J call TRBJ1-2; D remains ambiguous. Germline loops: CDR1 SQVTM, CDR2 ANQGSEA. The CDR3 runs 12 residues. Trimming removed 5 bases at V and 3 bases at J, with 10 bases between. CDR3 sequence reads: CSVPGHYYGYTF. CDR3 DNA sequence: TGCAGCGTTCCTGGCCACTACTATGGCTACACCTTC.

The chain is built from TRBV12-3 or TRBV12-4 and TRBJ2-5, with TRBD2 matching over 12 bases. The CDR3 has 14 residues. Trimming cost V 11 bases and J 5 bases; bases outside gene matches: 9. The CDR3 here is CASWLAGGPETQYF. CDR3 nucleotides: TGTGCCTCCTGGCTAGCGGGAGGGCCGGAGACCCAGTACTTC.

The chain recombines TRBV12-3 or TRBV12-4 with TRBJ2-1; D gene unclear. The CDR3 has 16 residues. V gave up 6 bases and J gave up 1 base, with 16 bases separating them. For the CDR3, the DNA is TGTGCCAGCAGCCAAAGCTCTTCCGGGTCCTACAATGAGCAGTTCTTC. Protein: CASSQSSSGSYNEQFF.

In this sample, this clonotype turned up a few times. The V call is TRBV13, the J call TRBJ2-7, with 8 bases fitting TRBD1. Germline CDR1 PRHDT, CDR2 FYEKMQ (reference sequence). Germline trimming cut 5 bases from V and 3 bases from J; bases unmatched to any gene: 9. The CDR3 has 15 amino acids. CDR3 region: CASSPGQGTHYEQYF. For the CDR3, the DNA is TGTGCCAGCAGCCCCGGACAGGGAACACACTACGAGCAGTACTTC. Based on the CDR3 plus reference TRBV13 and TRBJ2-7, the full variable domain is AAGVIQSPRHLIKEKRETATLKCYPIPRHDTVYWYQQGPGQDPQFLISFYEKMQSDKGSIPDRFSAQQFSDYHSELNMSSLELGDSALYFCASSPGQGTHYEQYFGPGTRLTVT.

The chain employs TRBV20-1 and TRBJ2-7, with D maybe TRBD2 (5 bases). CDR1 is DFQATT and CDR2 is SNEGSKA in the germline V gene (reference sequence). The CDR3 covers 13 residues. V was clipped by 5 bases and J by 4 bases, with 15 bases between them. CDR3 coding DNA: TGCAGTGCTCCGAGGGCCGGCCGGTACGAGCAGTACTTC. Its protein is CSAPRAGRYEQYF.

The chain couples TRBV4-3 to TRBJ2-3, with TRBD2 matching 9 bases. The CDR3 covers 16 residues. V shed 4 bases and J 6 bases; nucleotides not matched to a gene: 11. In germline, CDR1 is LGHNA, CDR2 YSLEER. The CDR3, as DNA: TGCGCCAGCAGCCCCCAAGGGGCGGGAGGGCAGGATACGCAGTATTTT. It translates to CASSPQGAGGQDTQYF.

In this sample, this clonotype turned up once. This chain connects TRBV5-1 to TRBJ2-3; TRBD2 aligns across 8 bases. The V and J ends lost 4 bases and 4 bases, in that order; junction bases with no gene match: 11. The germline V gene encodes CDR1 SGHRS and CDR2 YFSETQ. The CDR3 contains 16 residues. The CDR3 region is CASSQFGLAGADTQYF. The CDR3 DNA follows: TGCGCCAGCAGCCAATTTGGACTAGCAGGCGCAGATACGCAGTATTTT.